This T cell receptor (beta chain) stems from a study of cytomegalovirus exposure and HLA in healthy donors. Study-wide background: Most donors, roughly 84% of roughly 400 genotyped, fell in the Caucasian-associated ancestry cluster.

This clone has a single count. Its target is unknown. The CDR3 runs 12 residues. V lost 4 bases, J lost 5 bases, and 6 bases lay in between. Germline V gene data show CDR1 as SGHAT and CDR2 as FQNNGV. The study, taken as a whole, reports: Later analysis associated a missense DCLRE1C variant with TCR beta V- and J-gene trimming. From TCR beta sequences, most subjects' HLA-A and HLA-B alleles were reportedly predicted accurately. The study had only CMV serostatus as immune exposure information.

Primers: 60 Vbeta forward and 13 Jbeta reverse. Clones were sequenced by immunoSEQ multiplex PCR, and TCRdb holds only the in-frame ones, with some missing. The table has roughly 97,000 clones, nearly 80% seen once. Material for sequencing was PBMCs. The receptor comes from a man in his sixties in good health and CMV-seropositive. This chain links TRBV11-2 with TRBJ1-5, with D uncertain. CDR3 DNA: TGTGCCAGCAGCTCCCCCTATCAGCCCCAGCATTTT. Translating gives CASSSPYQPQHF.